These 18 T cell receptor beta chains were sequenced from one sample in a study of tumor-infiltrating lymphocytes in localized non-small cell lung cancer. The protocol was immunoSEQ multiplex PCR, while the TCRdb copy is restricted to in-frame clones and leaves out a portion. Among tens of thousands of clones listed, 55% to 75% were seen once. Sequencing used lung tumor tissue. The receptor set was obtained from a human donor with non-small cell lung cancer.

This clone showed up just once. The chain combines TRBV29-1 with TRBJ2-1, with 11 bases lining up with TRBD2. Germline V gene lookup returns CDR1 SQVTM and CDR2 ANQGSEA. The J segment lost 4 bases and the V segment lost 5 bases, leaving 7 bases of the junction unmatched. The CDR3 has 15 residues. Written as DNA, the CDR3 is TGCAGCGTTTTACCGGGACTAGCGGTATACAATGAGCAGTTCTTC. Translating it yields CSVLPGLAVYNEQFF.

The rearrangement joins TRBV7-2 to TRBJ1-2, with D possibly matching TRBD1 (5 bases). The germline V and J ends were trimmed by 2 bases and 6 bases, with 10 bases remaining between them. The CDR3 loop spans 13 amino acids. CDR1 SGHTA and CDR2 FQGNSA come from the germline V gene. The CDR3 spells CASSLSGRHGYTF. DNA of the CDR3: TGTGCCAGCAGCTTATCAGGGCGTCATGGCTACACCTTC. Full variable domain (missing parts from reference TRBV7-2 and TRBJ1-2): GAGVSQSPSNKVTEKGKDVELRCDPISGHTALYWYRQSLGQGLEFLIYFQGNSAPDKSGLPSDRFSAERTGGSVSTLTIQRTQQEDSAVYLCASSLSGRHGYTFGSGTRLTVV.

The rearrangement uses TRBV5-1 and TRBJ2-1; 12 bases fit TRBD2. Unmatched junction bases numbered 13, after V lost 4 bases and J lost 8 bases. The germline V gene has CDR1 SGHRS and CDR2 YFSETQ. The CDR3 contains 17 residues. CDR3 in DNA: TGCGCCAGCAGCGAAGGCCGGACTAGCGGGATTTCGGATGAGCAGTTCTTC. Amino acid sequence: CASSEGRTSGISDEQFF.

As for this clone: At one end the junction does not follow the germline gene, possibly because of a read error. The V gene is TRBV7-9, the J gene TRBJ2-2, with 9 bases that match TRBD1. CDR3 length equals 15 residues. From germline, CDR1 is SEHNR and CDR2 FQNEAQ (reference sequence). CDR3 amino acids: CASRFTGGADGELFF. CDR3 nucleotide sequence: TGTGCCAGCCGCTTTACAGGGGGCGCGGACGGGGAGCTGTTTTTT.

This clone was picked up one time. The rearrangement links TRBV29-1 to TRBJ2-5; 16 nucleotides line up with TRBD2. Germline V gene data show CDR1 as SQVTM and CDR2 as ANQGSEA. The CDR3 runs 15 residues. V lost 7 bases and J lost 11; bases outside the gene matches: 13. CDR3 sequence: CSALGLAGGQGEQYF. The DNA for the CDR3 is TGCAGCGCCCTGGGACTAGCGGGAGGGCAAGGGGAGCAGTACTTC.

The genes are TRBV11-2 and TRBJ2-1; the match to TRBD2 covers 7 bases. V gave up 5 bases and J gave up 4 bases; unmatched junction bases: 11. Germline V gene lookup returns CDR1 SGHAT and CDR2 FQNNGV. This CDR3 contains 16 residues. CDR3 in amino acids: CASSPRLAGFYNEQFF. DNA for the CDR3: TGTGCCAGCAGCCCTCGACTAGCCGGCTTTTACAATGAGCAGTTCTTC.

This chain links TRBV12-5 with TRBJ2-7; 8 bases are a match to TRBD2. The germline V gene encodes CDR1 LGHNT and CDR2 FRNRAP. This CDR3 is built from 17 residues. The V segment lost 0 bases and the J segment 3 bases; nucleotides outside the gene matches: 10. The CDR3 protein is CASGLVEGREANYEQYF. For the CDR3, the DNA is TGTGCTAGTGGTTTGGTTGAGGGGCGGGAGGCCAACTACGAGCAGTACTTC.

The CDR3 sequence: CASSSWDTSGNTIYF. The CDR3 DNA is TGTGCCAGCAGCTCATGGGACACCTCTGGAAACACCATATATTTT. This rearrangement joins TRBV7-9 to TRBJ1-3; perhaps TRBD1 as D (6 bases). The CDR3 extends over 15 amino acids. V lost 4 bases and J lost 0, with 10 bases in between. CDR1 and CDR2 (germline): SEHNR, FQNEAQ (reference sequence).

The chain carries TRBV11-1 and TRBJ2-5; possibly TRBD1 or TRBD2 for D (5 bases each). V was pared by 2 bases and J by 7 bases, with 8 bases between. Germline CDR1 SGHAT, CDR2 FQDESV (reference sequence). The CDR3 length is 12 residues. As DNA, the CDR3 is TGTGCCAGCAGCTTAAAGGGGACGACCCAGTACTTC. Encoded protein: CASSLKGTTQYF.

The genes are TRBV11-2 and TRBJ2-1; 8 bases fit TRBD1. This CDR3 is built from 16 residues. J gave up 8 bases and V 2 bases, and 11 bases lay outside the gene matches. Germline V CDR1 and CDR2: SGHAT, FQNNGV. The chain's CDR3 is CASSLYQGARFDEQFF. In nucleotides, the CDR3 is TGTGCCAGCAGCTTATACCAGGGGGCGCGTTTTGATGAGCAGTTCTTC.

The V and J genes are TRBV2 and TRBJ1-4, with D maybe TRBD1 (5 bases). V shed 6 bases and J shed 8 bases, with 13 bases lying between them. The CDR3 length is 13 residues. Germline V CDR1 and CDR2: SNHLY, FYNNEI. Here the CDR3 reads CASSAPPGEKLFF. The CDR3 DNA follows: TGTGCCAGCAGCGCGCCCCCAGGGGAAAAACTGTTTTTT.

As DNA, the CDR3 is TGTGCCTGGAGAACAATCTCTGGAAACACCATATATTTT. As protein: CAWRTISGNTIYF. The chain couples TRBV30 to TRBJ1-3; no firm D call. CDR3 length: 13 amino acids. Trimming took 3 bases from V and 0 from J, leaving 6 bases between them. Germline CDR1 and CDR2: GTSNPN and SVGIG (reference sequence).

The CDR3 is CASSRDGTGFYEQYF. CDR3 bases: TGTGCCAGCAGCCGAGACGGGACAGGGTTCTACGAGCAGTACTTC. This chain uses TRBV28 with TRBJ2-7, with 9 bases lining up with TRBD1. This CDR3 contains 15 residues. Germline CDR1 and CDR2: MDHEN and SYDVKM. V lost 6 bases and J lost 3; bases outside the gene matches: 9.

This chain links TRBV11-1 with TRBJ2-1; D gene uncertain. CDR3 length: 13 amino acids. Germline lookup yields CDR1 SGHAT and CDR2 FQDESV (reference sequence). Trimming shortened V by 7 bases and J by 2 bases, and 9 bases separated the two germline ends. In DNA form, the CDR3 reads TGTGCCAGCACCATGACTCCCTACAATGAGCAGTTCTTC. Translated: CASTMTPYNEQFF.

This clone was counted once. The chain is built from TRBV7-2 and TRBJ1-5; 8 nucleotides align to TRBD1. Germline CDR1 SGHTA, CDR2 FQGNSA. This CDR3 is 15 amino acids long. Losses at the gene ends were 5 bases for V and 4 bases for J; bases not matched to a gene: 7. DNA of the CDR3: TGTGCCAGCAGCAAGGACAGGGTCGCAAATCAGCCCCAGCATTTT. Amino acids: CASSKDRVANQPQHF.

The chain recombines TRBV6-1 with TRBJ1-2; D possibly corresponds to TRBD1 (5 bases). Trimming took off 3 bases at V and 7 bases at J, with 12 bases between the two ends. Germline V lookup: CDR1 MNHNS, CDR2 SASEGT. CDR3 length: 13 residues. The CDR3 is CASSDRDRGGYTF. The CDR3 DNA follows: TGTGCCAGCAGTGACAGGGATCGAGGTGGCTACACCTTC.

V usage is TRBV10-3 and J usage is TRBJ1-1, with 9 bases identical to TRBD1. The CDR3 contains 16 residues. CDR1 is ENHRY and CDR2 is SYGVKD in the germline V gene. V lost 2 bases, J lost 1 base, and 5 bases stayed unmatched. The CDR3 spells CAISEPDRGGNTEAFF. CDR3 DNA sequence: TGTGCCATCAGTGAGCCGGACAGGGGAGGGAACACTGAAGCTTTCTTT.

The chain uses TRBV19 and TRBJ1-1; D is possibly TRBD1 (5 bases). The CDR3 runs 16 residues. Per the germline V gene, CDR1 is LNHDA and CDR2 is SQIVND (reference sequence). Trimming took off 5 bases at V and 0 bases at J, with 16 bases between the two ends. CDR3 in amino acids: CASSVGGSRMNTEAFF. CDR3 coding DNA: TGTGCCAGTAGTGTCGGGGGGTCTCGTATGAACACTGAAGCTTTCTTT. Full variable domain (remainder filled in from reference TRBV19 and TRBJ1-1): DGGITQSPKYLFRKEGQNVTLSCEQNLNHDAMYWYRQDPGQGLRLIYYSQIVNDFQKGDIAEGYSVSREKKESFPLTVTSAQKNPTAFYLCASSVGGSRMNTEAFFGQGTRLTVV.